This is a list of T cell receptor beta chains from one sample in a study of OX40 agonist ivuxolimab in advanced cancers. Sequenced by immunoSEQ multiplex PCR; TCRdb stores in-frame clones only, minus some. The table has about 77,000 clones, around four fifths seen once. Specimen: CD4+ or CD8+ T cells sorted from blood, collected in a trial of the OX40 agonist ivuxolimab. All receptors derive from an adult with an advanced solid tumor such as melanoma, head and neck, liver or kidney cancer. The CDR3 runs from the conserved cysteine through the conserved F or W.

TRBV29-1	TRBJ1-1	CSVEAGGYTEAFF
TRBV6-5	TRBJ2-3	CASSPRREADTQYF
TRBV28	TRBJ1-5	CASSLYAGGGNQPQHF
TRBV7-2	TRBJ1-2	CASSSVPQSDYTF
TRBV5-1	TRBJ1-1	CASSLEGPDAFF
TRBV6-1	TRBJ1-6	CASSAPSYRGSYNSPLHF
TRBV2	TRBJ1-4	CASNDRPNEKLFF
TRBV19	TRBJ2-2	CASSIATSGRSTGELFF
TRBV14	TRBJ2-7	CASSQTLSGRGKQYF
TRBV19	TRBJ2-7	CASSPSSGRISEQYF
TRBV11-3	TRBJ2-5	CASSLGLAGVVETQYF
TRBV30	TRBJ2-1	CAWSVGGEQFF
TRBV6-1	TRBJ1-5	CASTSAESINQPQHF
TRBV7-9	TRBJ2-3	CASSLLGSADTQYF
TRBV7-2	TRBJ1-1	CASSAMQGSTEAFF
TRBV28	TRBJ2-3	CASSAYLDTQYF
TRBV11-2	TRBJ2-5	CASSLSLAGGSETQYF
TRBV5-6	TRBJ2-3	CASSVGLVPTDTQYF
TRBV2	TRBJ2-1	CASSGDWMQFF
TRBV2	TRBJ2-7	CASSELRTSYEQYF
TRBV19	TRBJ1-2	CASTRGWEYGYTF
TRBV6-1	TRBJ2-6	CASTKGGSGANVLTF
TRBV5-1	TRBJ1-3	CASSLQGSSGNTIYF
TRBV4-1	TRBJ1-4	CASSLREGGTNEKLFF
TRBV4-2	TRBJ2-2	CASSPYAGPQTGELFF
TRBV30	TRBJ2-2	CARKPGGTLNTGELFF
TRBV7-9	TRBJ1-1	CASSLVRDPEAFF
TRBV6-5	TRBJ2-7	CASVGKGHDEQYF
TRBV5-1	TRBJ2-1	CASSFTPSSYNEQFF
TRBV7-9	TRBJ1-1	CASSGRNTEAFF
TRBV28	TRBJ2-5	CASSGGETQYF
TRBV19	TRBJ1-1	CASTPLGLTEAFF
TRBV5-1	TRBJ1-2	CASSLSQATNYGYTF
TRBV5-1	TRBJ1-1	CASSSVGTTEAFF
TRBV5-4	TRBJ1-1	CASSPPGQRNTEAFF
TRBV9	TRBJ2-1	CASSVGTLAGSYNEQFF
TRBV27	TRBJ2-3	CASRGTSGGRDTQYF
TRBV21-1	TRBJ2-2	CASTAQGPLGNTGELFF
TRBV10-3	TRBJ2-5	CAISSGPGETQYF
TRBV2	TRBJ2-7	CASSEQGLGYEQYF
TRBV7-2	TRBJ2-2	CASSLRGGSSTGELFF
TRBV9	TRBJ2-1	CASSVWGLAGEQFF
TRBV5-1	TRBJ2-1	CASSQTIRQDSLFF
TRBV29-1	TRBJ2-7	CSVELKGDIRRGSYEQYF
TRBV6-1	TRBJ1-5	CASSTGDFNYQPQHF
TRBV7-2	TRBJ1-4	CASSLDSANEKLFF
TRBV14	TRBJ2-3	CASSRTTVRWDTQYF
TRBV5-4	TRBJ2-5	CASSRGTGQETQYF
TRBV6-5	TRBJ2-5	CASTTGETQYF
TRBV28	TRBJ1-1	CASRPGGFTEAFF
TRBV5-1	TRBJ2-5	CASSLRDRGRETQYF
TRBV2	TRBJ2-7	CASSNPISSNEQYF
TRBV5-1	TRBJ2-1	CASSTSSSGGGNEQFF
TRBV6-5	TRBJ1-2	CASSFMGAGYGYTF
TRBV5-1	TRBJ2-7	CASSLRADRGEQYF
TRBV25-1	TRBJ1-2	CASSTGGVYGYTF
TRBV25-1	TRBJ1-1	CASSANTEAFF